Sequencing of this T cell receptor beta chain was carried out in a study of PD-1 blockade in classical Hodgkin lymphoma. Regarding the study as a whole: Patients were excluded if nivolumab began under 1 year after ASCT (the autologous transplant). Baseline TCR diversity was reportedly lower in newly diagnosed patients than healthy donors. Repertoire difference causes, possibly disease activity or prior therapy, remain undefined. Complete responders had baseline diversity similar to newly diagnosed patients.

The germline V and J ends were trimmed by 4 bases and 5 bases, with 18 bases remaining between them. Germline V gene lookup returns CDR1 LNHDA and CDR2 SQIVND (reference sequence). The CDR3 spans 16 residues. Measured with immunoSEQ multiplex PCR; TCRdb has only the in-frame clones, and not every one. The table records over 5,500 clones, about three quarters of them present only once. Every single patient, without exception, relapsed after autologous stem cell transplantation, and brentuximab vedotin exposure varied. In regard to this clone: Antigen: not known.

The TCR sequence derives from a human donor with classical Hodgkin lymphoma. The chain uses TRBV19 and TRBJ2-1; D may be TRBD2 (7 bases). The specimen comprised peripheral blood mononuclear cells (PBMCs), sampled at baseline. In nucleotides, the CDR3 is TGTGCCAGTAGTACCTGGGGGCAGCGGGGCCACAATGAGCAGTTCTTC. Translated, it gives CASSTWGQRGHNEQFF.